This T cell receptor beta chain was captured by sequencing in a study of cytomegalovirus exposure and HLA in healthy donors. Concerning this clone itself: Its matching antigen is unknown.

The study ran its PCR with 60 Vbeta and 13 Jbeta primers. The data were produced by immunoSEQ multiplex PCR, yet TCRdb's version contains in-frame clones alone and is incomplete. In total, the table holds about 46,000 clones. Donors were ostensibly healthy at sampling, although undocumented immune exposures were probable. Overall study results and limits: Reports state that TCR beta sequences accurately predicted most subjects' HLA-A and HLA-B alleles.

The V and J ends lost 6 bases and 1 base, in that order; junction bases with no gene match: 7. The CDR3 contains 15 residues. Germline V lookup: CDR1 MNHEY, CDR2 SVGAGI. Sequencing was performed on PBMCs. The clonotype originates from a woman aged 40 to 49 in good health and CMV-seronegative. The chain couples TRBV6-5 to TRBJ1-2, with 8 bases identical to TRBD1. CDR3 region: CASSSPGQGNYGYTF. The CDR3 DNA reads as TGTGCCAGCAGCAGCCCTGGACAGGGTAACTATGGCTACACCTTC.